These 32 T cell receptor beta chains were sequenced from one sample in a study of graft-versus-host responses after intestinal transplantation. Antigens of these TCRs are unknown. The method was immunoSEQ multiplex PCR; TCRdb's version includes in-frame clones alone and lacks a portion of them. The sample records about 120,000 clones, 90% to 95% being singletons. The sample consisted of unstimulated CD8+ T cells sorted from spleen or lymph node cells, taken before intestinal transplant. Receptors were obtained from a human donor who received an intestinal transplant.

This chain connects TRBV7-3 to TRBJ2-3; 10 positions agree with TRBD2. Germline values: CDR1 SGHTA, CDR2 FQGTGA. The trim removed 5 bases at V and 4 bases at J, leaving 9 bases unmatched. This CDR3 spans 16 amino acids. Written as DNA, the CDR3 is TGTGCCAGCAGCGACCGACTAGCGGGTAGATCAGATACGCAGTATTTT. This encodes CASSDRLAGRSDTQYF.

In this sample, this clone turned up once. CDR3 region: CASSSRTGRYEQYF. The CDR3 DNA follows: TGCGCCAGCAGCTCCCGGACCGGAAGGTACGAGCAGTACTTC. This rearrangement joins TRBV5-1 to TRBJ2-7; D not resolved. Trimming left V 3 bases short and J 4 bases short, with 14 bases between. The CDR3 totals 14 residues. Germline CDR1 reads SGHRS; CDR2 reads YFSETQ.

The chain couples TRBV19 to TRBJ2-1, with no clear D. Germline loops: CDR1 LNHDA, CDR2 SQIVND (reference sequence). This CDR3 has 13 amino acids. Between the trimmed V and J ends, which lost 5 bases and 7 bases, there was a span of 12 bases. The DNA for the CDR3 is TGTGCCAGTAGTTCCCTAATAGGAAATGAGCAGTTCTTC. This encodes CASSSLIGNEQFF.

The gene calls are TRBV28 and TRBJ1-4; D is unresolved. Germline CDR1 and CDR2: MDHEN and SYDVKM. The CDR3 is 17 residues long. Trimming pared 6 bases from V and 0 bases from J, leaving 17 bases between. CDR3 in amino acids: CASRAPTILATNEKLFF. CDR3 DNA sequence: TGTGCCAGCAGGGCCCCAACGATCCTAGCAACTAATGAAAAACTGTTTTTT.

This clone has a single count. The genes are TRBV30 and TRBJ2-1; D is unclear. The ends were cut back, 4 bases at V and 10 bases at J, with 14 bases in the middle. Germline V gives CDR1 GTSNPN, CDR2 SVGIG (reference sequence). The CDR3 totals 12 residues. The CDR3: CAWTLGGDEQFF. For the CDR3, the DNA is TGTGCCTGGACCCTTGGCGGTGACGAGCAGTTCTTC.

The chain recombines TRBV27 with TRBJ2-4; D is uncertain. The CDR3 is made up of 14 amino acids. Germline loops: CDR1 MNHEY, CDR2 SMNVEV (reference sequence). V was shortened by 0 bases and J by 2 bases, with 5 bases between the two germline ends. CDR3 amino acids: CASSLSGPKNIQYF. The CDR3 region has the DNA TGTGCCAGCAGTTTATCGGGTCCCAAAAACATTCAGTACTTC.

The rearrangement uses TRBV7-2 and TRBJ2-1; unclear D gene. The CDR3 length is 18 residues. V was clipped by 0 bases and J by 8 bases, with 23 bases between them. Germline CDR1 is SGHTA and CDR2 is FQGNSA. The CDR3 spells CASSLAPLVLGSPDEQFF. In DNA form, the CDR3 reads TGTGCCAGCAGCTTAGCTCCTTTGGTCCTCGGATCTCCGGATGAGCAGTTCTTC.

V usage is TRBV27 and J usage is TRBJ1-1, with 9 bases aligning to TRBD1. CDR1 is MNHEY, CDR2 SMNVEV, per germline (reference sequence). The CDR3 length is 16 residues. After removal of 2 bases from V and 4 bases from J, the junction contained 8 bases not matched to a gene. The CDR3 sequence: CASSLLGGTGPTEAFF. The DNA of the CDR3 is TGTGCCAGCAGTTTACTAGGCGGGACAGGGCCCACTGAAGCTTTCTTT.

The chain's CDR3 is CASSQNGGQGDEQYF. The DNA for the CDR3 is TGTGCCAGCAGCCAAAATGGGGGGCAGGGGGACGAGCAGTACTTC. The chain has TRBV7-6 and TRBJ2-7, with D possibly being TRBD1 (7 bases). Deletions cut 5 bases from V and 5 bases from J, with 19 bases between. The CDR3 covers 15 residues. Germline V CDR1 and CDR2: SGHVS, FNYEAQ.

The chain recombines TRBV6-6 with TRBJ2-1, with TRBD2 matching over 8 bases. CDR3 size: 14 residues. The germline CDR1 and CDR2 sequences are MNHNY and SVGAGI (reference sequence). Unmatched junction bases numbered 7, after V lost 6 bases and J lost 6 bases. The CDR3 reads CASRGASGFNEQFF. CDR3 in DNA: TGTGCCAGCAGGGGGGCTAGCGGGTTCAATGAGCAGTTCTTC.

The J gene is TRBJ2-7, the V gene TRBV4-1; 7 bases fit TRBD2. The CDR3 extends over 16 amino acids. Germline CDR1 reads MGHRA; CDR2 reads YSYEKL. Trimming at V came to 1 base and at J to 2 bases, leaving 8 bases not matched to a gene. For the CDR3, the DNA is TGCGCCAGCAGCCAAGGGTTGGGGGGGAACCCCTACGAGCAGTACTTC. The encoded protein is CASSQGLGGNPYEQYF.

The chain employs TRBV25-1 and TRBJ2-7, with 8 bases fitting TRBD1. V lost 8 bases, J lost 5 bases, and 8 bases stayed unmatched. The V gene's germline CDR1 is MGHDK and CDR2 SYGVNS. The CDR3 contains 13 residues. CDR3 nucleotide sequence: TGTGCCAGCGTGACAGGGGAGCCCCACGAGCAGTACTTC. Translation gives CASVTGEPHEQYF.

V usage is TRBV27 and J usage is TRBJ2-1, with 8 positions matching TRBD2. With V trimmed by 4 bases and J by 4 bases, 9 bases remained unmatched. The CDR3 contains 16 residues. CDR1 is MNHEY, CDR2 SMNVEV, per germline (reference sequence). This chain's CDR3 is CASSSPGGPPYNEQFF. The DNA for the CDR3 is TGTGCCAGCAGTTCTCCGGGAGGGCCCCCGTACAATGAGCAGTTCTTC.

The gene calls are TRBV23-1 and TRBJ1-5, with 9 bases fitting TRBD1. TRBV23-1 qualifies as an ORF whose function is uncertain. The CDR3 runs 17 residues. V shed 2 bases, J shed 5 bases, and the junction held 10 bases outside the gene matches. DNA for the CDR3: TGCGCCAGCAGTCAACCCGGACAGGGGAACTTATATCAGCCCCAGCATTTT. Translation gives CASSQPGQGNLYQPQHF.

The genes are TRBV11-2 and TRBJ2-3; 9 nucleotides align to TRBD2. Per the germline V gene, CDR1 is SGHAT and CDR2 is FQNNGV. J gave up 6 bases and V 4 bases, and 8 bases lay outside the gene matches. CDR3 length: 15 residues. The CDR3, as DNA: TGTGCCAGCAGCTCCCTAGCGGGGTGGGGGGATACGCAGTATTTT. Amino acid sequence: CASSSLAGWGDTQYF.

The rearrangement uses TRBV5-3 and TRBJ1-1; D ambiguous. TRBV5-3 is an ORF, with its function uncertain. The ends were cut back, 2 bases at V and 1 base at J, with 9 bases in the middle. The CDR3 extends over 14 amino acids. CDR3 DNA: TGTGCCAGAAGCTTCCTGGGCCGGAACACTGAAGCTTTCTTT. It is translated as CARSFLGRNTEAFF.

The chain joins TRBV2 to TRBJ2-7; D gene ambiguous. The V gene's germline CDR1 is SNHLY and CDR2 FYNNEI. The CDR3 is 12 residues long. The V and J ends lost 8 bases and 0 bases respectively, with 8 bases between them. The CDR3 spells CASGSISYEQYF. CDR3 nucleotides: TGTGCCAGCGGAAGCATCTCCTACGAGCAGTACTTC.

The chain carries TRBV27 and TRBJ2-1, with TRBD2 matching 11 bases. The CDR3 has 16 residues. V shed 8 bases and J 4 bases; nucleotides not matched to a gene: 10. Germline V gene sequence: CDR1 MNHEY, CDR2 SMNVEV (reference sequence). The CDR3 here is CASGLAGTSGYNEQFF. As DNA, the CDR3 is TGTGCCAGCGGGCTGGCCGGGACTAGCGGATACAATGAGCAGTTCTTC.

The CDR3 spells CASCGSTGELFF. The CDR3 DNA follows: TGTGCCAGCTGCGGGAGCACCGGGGAGCTGTTTTTT. V usage is TRBV6-5 and J usage is TRBJ2-2; TRBD2 agrees at 7 bases. CDR1 and CDR2 (germline): MNHEY, SVGAGI. V lost 8 bases to trimming and J lost 4 bases; unmatched junction nucleotides: 1. CDR3 length: 12 amino acids.

This clone was counted once. The chain joins TRBV13 to TRBJ1-2, with D perhaps TRBD1 (6 bases). Trimming left V 4 bases short and J 3 bases short, with 15 bases between. Germline values: CDR1 PRHDT, CDR2 FYEKMQ (reference sequence). The CDR3 sequence is 15 residues long. DNA for the CDR3: TGTGCCAGCAGCTCGGGGACATCTGAGGACTATGGCTACACCTTC. The encoded protein is CASSSGTSEDYGYTF. The complete variable domain, with remaining parts taken from reference TRBV13 and TRBJ1-2, reads AAGVIQSPRHLIKEKRETATLKCYPIPRHDTVYWYQQGPGQDPQFLISFYEKMQSDKGSIPDRFSAQQFSDYHSELNMSSLELGDSALYFCASSSGTSEDYGYTFGSGTRLTVV.

The V gene is TRBV29-1, the J gene TRBJ1-1; 8 bases fit TRBD1. CDR3 length: 13 amino acids. Germline lookup yields CDR1 SQVTM and CDR2 ANQGSEA. The J segment lost 4 bases and the V segment lost 2 bases, leaving 3 bases of the junction unmatched. CDR3 sequence reads: CSVEHRGGTEAFF. As DNA, the CDR3 is TGCAGCGTTGAACACAGGGGGGGCACTGAAGCTTTCTTT.

The chain joins TRBV7-9 to TRBJ2-2; possibly TRBD1 for D (5 bases). V lost 5 bases and J lost 1, with 14 bases in between. Germline CDR1 and CDR2: SEHNR and FQNEAQ (reference sequence). This CDR3 has 16 amino acids. The CDR3, as DNA: TGTGCCAGCAGCCCCCGGGTAGGGGTGAACACCGGGGAGCTGTTTTTT. Translating it yields CASSPRVGVNTGELFF.

The chain links TRBV5-6 to TRBJ2-1, with D unresolved. V was trimmed by 2 bases and J by 6 bases, leaving 15 bases between them. Looked up from germline, CDR1 is SGHDT and CDR2 is YYEEEE. There are 15 residues in the CDR3. The CDR3 DNA sequence: TGTGCCAGCAGCTTCGAGCCGCCCTCTTCCAATGAGCAGTTCTTC. This translates into CASSFEPPSSNEQFF.

This clone has just a few counts. This chain uses TRBV25-1 with TRBJ2-7, with D perhaps TRBD2 (6 bases). Between the trimmed V and J ends, which lost 8 bases and 4 bases, there was a span of 21 bases. The V gene's germline CDR1 is MGHDK and CDR2 SYGVNS. CDR3 length equals 15 residues. In nucleotides, the CDR3 is TGTGCCAGCGACGGTAGGGGCGGAGGACTATACGAGCAGTACTTC. Amino acids: CASDGRGGGLYEQYF.

On this clone: The sample holds other DNA sequences that translate to the same CDR3. The chain links TRBV5-6 to TRBJ2-7; 8 bases match TRBD2. The CDR3 has 14 amino acids. Trimming cost V 5 bases and J 0 bases; bases outside gene matches: 4. In germline, CDR1 is SGHDT, CDR2 YYEEEE. CDR3 loop: CASSLAGRSYEQYF. The CDR3 nucleotides are TGTGCCAGCAGTTTAGCGGGGCGCTCCTACGAGCAGTACTTC.

The chain carries TRBV7-3 and TRBJ2-5; 8 bases are shared with TRBD1. Near its end, the DNA agrees better with TRBJ2-7, so the J call may be wrong. The CDR3 is made up of 17 amino acids. Germline values: CDR1 SGHTA, CDR2 FQGTGA. The CDR3 loop reads CASSLGPRQGASYEQYF. The CDR3 nucleotides are TGTGCCAGCAGCTTAGGGCCAAGGCAGGGGGCATCCTACGAGCAGTACTTC.

The chain uses TRBV27 and TRBJ2-3; no definite D call. There are 13 residues in the CDR3. Germline CDR1 and CDR2: MNHEY and SMNVEV (reference sequence). The V gene lost 1 base and the J gene lost 1 base, with 3 bases spanning the gap. CDR3 protein: CASSLLGTDTQYF. Written as DNA, the CDR3 is TGTGCCAGCAGTTTATTGGGCACAGATACGCAGTATTTT.

The V and J genes are TRBV19 and TRBJ1-1, with D maybe TRBD1 (5 bases). This CDR3 is built from 12 residues. V lost 10 bases and J lost 1, with 10 bases in between. From germline, CDR1 is LNHDA and CDR2 SQIVND (reference sequence). In DNA form, the CDR3 reads TGTGCCATTAGCCAGGGGAACACTGAAGCTTTCTTT. Residues: CAISQGNTEAFF.

This chain links TRBV5-1 with TRBJ1-4; no clear D. From germline, CDR1 is SGHRS and CDR2 YFSETQ. With 0 bases removed from V and 0 bases from J, the gap between germline ends came to 6 bases. The CDR3 has 15 amino acids. The CDR3 loop reads CASSLARATNEKLFF. As DNA, the CDR3 is TGCGCCAGCAGCTTGGCGAGGGCAACTAATGAAAAACTGTTTTTT.

This sequence joins TRBV19 and TRBJ2-7; maybe TRBD2 (6 bases). The V and J ends lost 5 bases and 3 bases respectively, with 14 bases between them. This CDR3 has 14 amino acids. Per the germline V gene, CDR1 is LNHDA and CDR2 is SQIVND (reference sequence). CDR3 DNA sequence: TGTGCCAGTAGTCCCTGGGACTTATACTACGAGCAGTACTTC. This sequence encodes CASSPWDLYYEQYF.

As concerns this clone: Other DNA sequences in the sample encode the same CDR3. The chain joins TRBV27 to TRBJ2-1; D call uncertain. Trimming took off 3 bases at V and 7 bases at J, with 7 bases between the two ends. CDR3 length equals 12 residues. Germline-derived CDR1 and CDR2 are MNHEY and SMNVEV (reference sequence). This CDR3 is CASSLRGNEQFF. As DNA, the CDR3 is TGTGCCAGCAGTTTGCGCGGAAATGAGCAGTTCTTC.

Only one count was recorded for this clone. This chain uses TRBV6-6 with TRBJ2-1; the D call may be TRBD1 or TRBD2 (5 bases each). Germline V gene lookup returns CDR1 MNHNY and CDR2 SVGAGI (reference sequence). Trimming took off 2 bases at V and 0 bases at J, with 8 bases between the two ends. There are 15 residues in the CDR3. This CDR3 is CASSYGTYSYNEQFF. Written as DNA, the CDR3 is TGTGCCAGCAGTTACGGGACCTACTCCTACAATGAGCAGTTCTTC.